This T cell receptor (beta chain) is from a study of T cell clones after liver transplantation (dated by TCRdb to about 2019). About the study as a whole: Samples were obtained from ITN030ST, a randomized trial in which withdrawal of immunosuppression was attempted within 2 years of liver transplantation. Donor-reactive T cell clones were identified by TCRbeta sequencing after a pre-transplant mixed lymphocyte reaction and then tracked in post-transplant blood. Blood samples were collected pre-transplant, pre-randomization before withdrawal, and post-randomization after either complete withdrawal or failed withdrawal. The studied cohort comprised 8 liver transplant recipients, 3 classified as tolerant and 5 as non-tolerant. Of the eight recipients, a few were HCV-positive, while the remaining recipients had been transplanted for non-autoimmune, non-viral indications. The subjects received no induction therapy and were kept on standard immunosuppression until randomization at 12-24 months post-transplant. As an antigen-independent comparator for donor-reactive sequences, third party-reactive TCRbeta sequences were also identified from pre-transplant MLRs. Tolerance was defined as complete immunosuppression withdrawal for at least one year with no rise in liver enzymes beyond twice the upper limit of normal. Study-wide findings and limitations: Donor-reactive sequences declined more than third party-reactive ones, suggesting partial antigen-specific deletion unrelated to withdrawal success. When repertoire turnover was accounted for, significantly reduced detection of donor-reactive sequences was found in 7 of 8 subjects for CD4 and in 8 of 8 subjects for CD8. A significant post-transplant decrease in circulating donor-reactive CD4 TCRbeta sequences was observed in 5 of 8 subjects, irrespective of tolerance or HCV status. Since no allograft tissue specimens were available, donor-reactive T cells may have migrated into the graft instead of being deleted. Because of small, heterogeneous patient numbers and non-standardized post-transplant time points, the conclusions were only preliminary. In two subjects, low numbers of available donor cells limited the measurable donor-reactive repertoire.

Frozen genomic DNA underwent high-throughput TCRbeta CDR3 sequencing by immunoSEQ, including PCR amplification, mapping, bias correction and internal controls. The authors' pipeline ran thus. Productive rearrangements were kept, and unique TCRbeta sequences were defined by CDR3 nucleotide sequence plus V and J gene. A sequence counted as donor-reactive only if the sequence showed at least 5-fold expansion in CFSE-low cells compared with unstimulated pre-transplant cells and had a frequency of at least 0.01%. To ensure at least 90% detection power, minimum frequency thresholds were set for each subject based on that subject's lowest-template unstimulated sample. Jensen-Shannon divergence between the top 1000 TCRbeta sequences post- versus pre-transplant served as the measure of repertoire turnover. Two-sided Fisher's exact tests were used to test for changes in the detection of donor-reactive sequences. TCRdb took over this immuneACCESS table, retaining in-frame rearrangements with V and J assigned. Such tables are incomplete; in checked studies, under half of the missing clones stem from an unresolved V gene, and the remainder is unexplained. Clone size and V and J calls were adopted from that table, with D and trimming inferred from the DNA. This sample gives more than 20,000 clones in total; approximately 93% of them show up just once. Approximately 25% of the sample goes to the ten largest clones.

As to this clone: Its binding antigen is unknown. Qualities for individual bases were not recorded, and no much larger clone is one base off.

Thawed unstimulated PBMCs were stained for CD3, CD4 and CD8 and FACS-sorted into CD3+CD4+ and CD3+CD8+ populations. Each of the 8 studied subjects was randomized to immunosuppression withdrawal. The Qiagen DNeasy Blood and Tissue Kit was used to isolate genomic DNA. The CDR3 contains 13 residues, cysteine and phenylalanine counted. The kept DNA is CDR3 alone, 39 bases in frame from the first base. CDR1 and CDR2 were assigned from the germline V gene as SGHRS and YFSETQ. V is shortened by 4 bases, J by 9 bases, and the region joining them spans 14 bases. The source is a human patient who received a liver transplant. Once a transplant has taken place, some T cells may be donor derived. The material sequenced was CD8+ T cells from blood, taken about 27 months after liver transplant. The chain was built from TRBV5-1 and TRBJ1-5; TRBD1 could be the D gene, as 5 bases match. The nucleotides read TGCGCCAGCAGCCCTCTAGGCGGGGGGCCCCAGCATTTT. This translates into CASSPLGGGPQHF.